This T cell receptor beta chain stems from a study of lymphopenia after photon versus proton radiotherapy. Study results and caveats: Larger post-nadir TCR diversity loss correlated inversely with survival in deceased patients. Proton therapy kept repertoires fairly stable, unlike photons, which gained effector/memory cells. After the lymphocyte nadir, photon-treated repertoires showed oligoclonal expansion, especially of CD8+ Temra cells.

To note about this clone: As yet, its antigen is unknown.

The protocol was immunoSEQ multiplex PCR, while the TCRdb copy is restricted to in-frame clones and leaves out a portion. Seen here are roughly 17,000 clones, approximately 80% observed once, and the top ten hold about 20%. The clonotype was recovered from a man aged 70-80 years with pancreatic cancer. The material was peripheral blood, obtained from a patient treated with proton-based radiotherapy.

CDR3 region: CSAAVYEQFF. The DNA of the CDR3 is TGCAGCGCCGCGGTATATGAGCAGTTCTTC. V and J are TRBV29-1 and TRBJ2-1; no clear D gene. CDR3 length equals 10 residues. V was clipped by 7 bases and J by 8 bases, with 9 bases between them. Germline V gene sequence: CDR1 SQVTM, CDR2 ANQGSEA.